This entry describes one T cell receptor beta chain. At least 5 micrograms of total RNA were extracted per sample. J lost 5 bases, V lost 1 base, and 9 bases had no gene match. The germline V gene encodes CDR1 DFQATT and CDR2 SNEGSKA (reference sequence). This CDR3 comprises 15 residues. The source of the sample is a study of blood T cells in healthy people across ages. For the second PCR, which ran for about 7 to 11 cycles, a sample-barcoded 5' primer and a J-beta primer mix were used. Any given sample supplied a minimum of 3 million CDR3-containing paired-end reads. TCRdb recomputed calls from the 5' RACE reads with MiXCR, one row per CDR3 protein. The table lists some 890,000 distinct CDR3 sequences, approximately 32% of them singletons. The data were also submitted as part of a second study, on T cells of mothers and their children. That report adds: A few healthy Caucasian mothers gave samples, and so did their six children.

The sequencing input was blood. The chain is built from TRBV20-1 and TRBJ1-2, with 8 positions matching TRBD1. This clonotype was sampled from a woman aged 40 to 49 in good health. The CDR3 sequence is CSARVLRDRPYGYTF. The CDR3 coding sequence is TGCAGTGCTAGAGTTCTCCGGGACAGGCCATATGGCTACACCTTC.